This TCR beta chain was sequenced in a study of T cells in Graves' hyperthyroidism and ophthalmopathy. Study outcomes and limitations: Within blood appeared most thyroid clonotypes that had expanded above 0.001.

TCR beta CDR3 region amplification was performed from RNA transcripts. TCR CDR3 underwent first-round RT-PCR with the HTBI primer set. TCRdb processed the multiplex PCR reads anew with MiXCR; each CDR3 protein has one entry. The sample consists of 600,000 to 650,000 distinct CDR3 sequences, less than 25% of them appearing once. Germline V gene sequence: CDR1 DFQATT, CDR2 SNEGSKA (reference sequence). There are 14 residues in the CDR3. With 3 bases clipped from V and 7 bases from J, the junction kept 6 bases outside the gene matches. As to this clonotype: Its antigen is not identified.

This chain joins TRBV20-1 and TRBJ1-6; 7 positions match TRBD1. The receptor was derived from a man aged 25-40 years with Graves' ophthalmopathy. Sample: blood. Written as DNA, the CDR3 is TGCAGTGCTAGTGAAACGGGACAGAATTCACCCCTCCACTTT. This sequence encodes CSASETGQNSPLHF.